The 25 T cell receptor beta chains given below trace back to one sample, sequenced in a study of molecular identifiers for immune sequencing clone quantification. TCRdb redid the calling of the PCR reads with MiXCR, one entry per CDR3 protein. The sample shows 600,000 to 650,000 distinct CDR3 sequences, about 20% of them seen only once. The specimen was naive CD8+ T cells from blood, with Jurkat cell RNA spiked in. Described subset: FACS-sorted CD8+CD4-CCR7+CD45RA+ naive T cells. The receptors were sampled from a human donor in good health. Some libraries in this study had Jurkat cell RNA spiked in.

This clonotype was recorded at least ten times. The V and J genes are TRBV7-9 and TRBJ2-3, with D uncertain. The CDR3 is made up of 16 amino acids. V was trimmed by 5 bases and J by 6 bases, leaving 21 bases between them. Germline V gene lookup returns CDR1 SEHNR and CDR2 FQNEAQ (reference sequence). In DNA form, the CDR3 reads TGTGCCAGCAGCCCTCAGACGCTCCGAGCCCGGGATACGCAGTATTTT. The encoded protein is CASSPQTLRARDTQYF.

With regard to this clonotype: This may stem from a read error, because a much larger clone lies one nucleotide away. The rearrangement links TRBV12-3 or TRBV12-4 to TRBJ2-5; 8 nucleotides align to TRBD2. The CDR3 runs 14 residues. CDR3 coding DNA: TGTGCCAGCAGTTTAACGGCGGGGGGTAAGACCCAGCACTTC. It yields the protein CASSLTAGGKTQHF.

In its sample, this clonotype was seen many times. The CDR3 DNA reads as TGTGCCAGCGGACAGGGTTTTGAAGCTTTCTTT. Amino acids: CASGQGFEAFF. The chain joins TRBV12-3 or TRBV12-4 to TRBJ1-1; TRBD1 matches at 8 bases. With V trimmed by 8 bases and J by 7 bases, 3 bases remained unmatched. This CDR3 has 11 residues.

This clonotype was detected ten times or more. The V call is TRBV7-2, the J call TRBJ2-3; D ambiguous. The V and J ends lost 4 bases and 2 bases respectively, with 7 bases between them. The CDR3 loop spans 13 amino acids. Germline values: CDR1 SGHTA, CDR2 FQGNSA. The CDR3 DNA sequence: TGTGCCAGCAGCTCCCCCATCACAGATACGCAGTATTTT. Amino acids: CASSSPITDTQYF.

The table lists this clonotype with a few counts. J is TRBJ2-7 and V is TRBV12-3 or TRBV12-4; perhaps D is TRBD1 or TRBD2 (6 bases each). CDR3 size: 15 residues. Deletions cut 4 bases from V and 6 bases from J, with 19 bases between. CDR3 amino acids: CASSSGFTGAGEQYF. DNA of the CDR3: TGTGCCAGCAGTTCCGGATTCACGGGGGCTGGCGAGCAGTACTTC.

As concerns this clonotype: Being one base from a much bigger clone, this may be a read error. This rearrangement joins TRBV6-2 or TRBV6-3 to TRBJ1-6; D is unresolved. The germline V gene encodes CDR1 MNHEY and CDR2 SVGEGT. The CDR3 is 14 residues long. The CDR3 sequence is CASSYPNPRGPPHF. The CDR3 bases are TGTGCCAGCAGTTACCCGAATCCGCGGGGTCCCCCCCACTTT.

This clonotype occurred once. A much bigger clone sits one base away, suggesting this may be a read error. The chain employs TRBV4-1 and TRBJ1-1; no clear D. Germline loops: CDR1 MGHRA, CDR2 YSYEKL. This CDR3 has 15 residues. The DNA for the CDR3 is TGCGCCAGCAGCCAAGATGACAACATGAACACTGAAGCTTCCTTT. The encoded protein is CASSQDDNMNTEASF.

This clonotype has just one count. This may arise from a read error, as a much more abundant clone is one base away. This chain joins TRBV5-6 and TRBJ2-3, with 9 bases that match TRBD2. CDR1 SGHDT and CDR2 YYEEEE come from the germline V gene. This CDR3 is 17 amino acids long. CDR3 region: CARSGELAGVITDTQYF. In DNA, the CDR3 is TGTGCCCGCAGCGGAGAACTAGCGGGTGTTATCACAGATACGCAGTATTTT.

The table lists this clonotype with a few counts. Possible read error: a much larger clone is one base away. The chain carries TRBV7-8 and TRBJ1-1, with 8 bases matching TRBD1. This CDR3 has 15 amino acids. The germline CDR1 and CDR2 sequences are SGHVS and FQNEAQ. The CDR3 DNA is TGTGCCGGCAGCCTGGCAGGGGGCCTGGGCACTGAAGCTTTCTTT. Protein sequence: CAGSLAGGLGTEAFF.

This clonotype was counted many times. The V gene is TRBV9, the J gene TRBJ2-7, with TRBD1 identical over 7 bases. The CDR3 covers 15 residues. Germline lookup yields CDR1 SGDLS and CDR2 YYNGEE. V shed 0 bases, J shed 2 bases, and the junction held 5 bases outside the gene matches. Written as DNA, the CDR3 is TGTGCCAGCAGCGTAGACGTCGGGACAGCCTACGAGCAGTACTTC. This sequence encodes CASSVDVGTAYEQYF. Full variable domain (outside the CDR3, taken from reference TRBV9 and TRBJ2-7): DSGVTQTPKHLITATGQRVTLRCSPRSGDLSVYWYQQSLDQGLQFLIQYYNGEERAKGNILERFSAQQFPDLHSELNLSSLELGDSALYFCASSVDVGTAYEQYFGPGTRLTVT.

This clonotype was picked up many times. At one of its ends the junction is not consistent with the germline gene, which may arise from a read error. The chain carries TRBV28 and TRBJ1-5; D call uncertain. This CDR3 is built from 14 residues. The germline V gene has CDR1 MDHEN and CDR2 SYDVKM. CDR3 amino acids: CASSFPASYQPQHF. The CDR3 DNA reads TGTGCCAGCAGTTTTCCCGCTAGCTATCAGCCCCAGCATTTT.

This clonotype was recorded many times. The chain couples TRBV5-8 to TRBJ2-7; TRBD1 might be the D (5 bases). The ends were cut back, 4 bases at V and 7 bases at J, with 15 bases in the middle. The germline V gene encodes CDR1 SGHTS and CDR2 YDEGEE. The CDR3 contains 13 residues. The CDR3 region is CASSPRTRGEQYF. The CDR3 DNA reads TGTGCCAGCAGCCCTAGGACACGTGGGGAGCAGTACTTC. Filled out from reference TRBV5-8 and TRBJ2-7, the complete variable domain reads EAGVTQSPTHLIKTRGQQATLRCSPISGHTSVYWYQQALGLGLQFLLWYDEGEERNRGNFPPRFSGRQFPNYSSELNVNALELEDSALYLCASSPRTRGEQYFGPGTRLTVT.

The rearrangement uses TRBV27 and TRBJ1-4, with D tentatively TRBD1 (5 bases). This CDR3 contains 14 residues. The germline CDR1 and CDR2 sequences are MNHEY and SMNVEV (reference sequence). The V end lost 2 bases, the J end lost 7 bases, and 11 bases lay between the germline ends. The CDR3 loop is CASSLVGLGEKLFF. Here the CDR3 DNA reads TGTGCCAGCAGTTTAGTGGGGCTAGGTGAAAAACTGTTTTTT.

With regard to this clonotype: Since a much larger clone is just one base distant, this may be a read error. V is TRBV27 and J is TRBJ2-1, with 7 bases aligning to TRBD1. Per the germline V gene, CDR1 is MNHEY and CDR2 is SMNVEV (reference sequence). The CDR3 has 14 residues. The CDR3 DNA reads TGTGCCAGCAATTTAGGGACAGACTACAATGAGCAGTTCTTC. It is translated as CASNLGTDYNEQFF.

This clonotype was seen repeatedly, ten times or more. The chain joins TRBV2 to TRBJ2-3; 7 bases are a match to TRBD1. Germline CDR1 SNHLY, CDR2 FYNNEI. The V and J ends lost 7 bases and 8 bases, in that order; junction bases with no gene match: 9. The CDR3 contains 13 residues. The CDR3 sequence is CASKSRDRSTQYF. As DNA, the CDR3 is TGTGCCAGCAAATCGAGGGACAGAAGTACGCAGTATTTT.

As concerns this clonotype: Being one base from a much bigger clone, this may be a read error. In DNA, the CDR3 is TGCGCCAGCAGCCAAGATCGATCTCCCGGGGTGGAGTTCTTC. Protein product: CASSQDRSPGVEFF. This rearrangement joins TRBV4-1 to TRBJ2-1; D perhaps matches TRBD2 (5 bases). CDR3 length: 14 residues. V was clipped by 0 bases and J by 14 bases, with 17 bases between them. Per the germline V gene, CDR1 is MGHRA and CDR2 is YSYEKL.

This clonotype was detected a few times. The chain carries TRBV5-1 and TRBJ1-1, with 9 nucleotides matching TRBD1. The CDR3 runs 19 residues. V shed 0 bases and J 2 bases; nucleotides not matched to a gene: 14. Germline V CDR1 and CDR2: SGHRS, YFSETQ. CDR3 loop: CASSLVGTGLLGGNTEAFF. In nucleotides, the CDR3 is TGCGCCAGCAGCTTGGTAGGGACAGGGCTCCTAGGTGGAAACACTGAAGCTTTCTTT.

This clonotype was recorded many times. J is TRBJ1-5 and V is TRBV28, with D hard to call. The CDR3 runs to 14 residues. V lost 5 bases to trimming and J lost 4 bases, with 12 bases between them. Germline V gene sequence: CDR1 MDHEN, CDR2 SYDVKM. CDR3 nucleotide sequence: TGTGCCAGCAGTCCACGATACTTTAATCAGCCCCAGCATTTT. It specifies CASSPRYFNQPQHF.

This clonotype was seen at least ten times. This rearrangement joins TRBV4-3 to TRBJ1-1, with D tentatively TRBD1 (5 bases). Germline CDR1 LGHNA, CDR2 YSLEER. With 1 base removed from V and 4 bases from J, the gap between germline ends came to 10 bases. The CDR3 runs to 14 residues. DNA for the CDR3: TGCGCCAGCAGCCAAGGCGTGGGGGGCACTGAAGCTTTCTTT. Protein product: CASSQGVGGTEAFF.

This clonotype appeared many times. The CDR3 sequence: CSVEGLAGTPTDTQYF. DNA of the CDR3: TGCAGCGTTGAAGGCTTGGCGGGAACCCCCACAGATACGCAGTATTTT. The rearrangement links TRBV29-1 to TRBJ2-3; perhaps TRBD2 as D (6 bases). Trimming stripped 1 base from V and 2 bases from J, with 16 bases between. Germline CDR1 reads SQVTM; CDR2 reads ANQGSEA. CDR3 length: 16 amino acids.

The chain employs TRBV3-1 and TRBJ2-7; D perhaps matches TRBD1 (6 bases). The CDR3 spans 14 residues. Germline values: CDR1 LGHDT, CDR2 YNNKEL (reference sequence). V was shortened by 3 bases and J by 3 bases, with 12 bases between the two germline ends. Written as DNA, the CDR3 is TGTGCCAGCAGCCATTATGGGACACTCTACGAGCAGTACTTC. As protein: CASSHYGTLYEQYF.

The chain is built from TRBV10-2 and TRBJ2-2; no definite D call. Germline V CDR1 and CDR2: WSHSY, SAAADI. Trimming stripped 4 bases from V and 4 bases from J, with 16 bases between. This CDR3 has 16 amino acids. Here the CDR3 reads CASSGTPIGLTGELFF. In nucleotides, the CDR3 is TGCGCCAGCAGTGGAACCCCCATCGGTCTCACCGGGGAGCTGTTTTTT.

This clonotype was detected many times. The chain employs TRBV18 and TRBJ1-5, with D perhaps matching TRBD1 (5 bases). CDR1 is KGHSH, CDR2 LQKENI, per germline. V lost 8 bases to trimming and J lost 0 bases, with 14 bases between them. The CDR3 contains 15 residues. CDR3 in amino acids: CASRRDSDSNQPQHF. The CDR3 bases are TGTGCCAGCAGGCGGGACTCTGATAGCAATCAGCCCCAGCATTTT.

This clonotype was counted between two and nine times. This rearrangement joins TRBV7-9 to TRBJ2-1; D is possibly TRBD1 (5 bases). Deletions cut 1 base from V and 13 bases from J, with 14 bases between. In germline, CDR1 is SEHNR, CDR2 FQNEAQ (reference sequence). The CDR3 is 13 amino acids. The CDR3 sequence: CASSLESGAYQFF. Written as DNA, the CDR3 is TGTGCCAGCAGCTTAGAGTCTGGGGCGTACCAGTTCTTC. Supplemented by reference TRBV7-9 and TRBJ2-1, the full variable domain reads DTGVSQNPRHKITKRGQNVTFRCDPISEHNRLYWYRQTLGQGPEFLTYFQNEAQLEKSRLLSDRFSAERPKGSFSTLEIQRTEQGDSAMYLCASSLESGAYQFFGPGTRLTVL.

In this sample, this clonotype turned up many times. The J gene is TRBJ1-1, the V gene TRBV9, with 11 bases matching TRBD1. V lost 3 bases to trimming and J lost 0 bases; unmatched junction nucleotides: 1. Germline CDR1 reads SGDLS; CDR2 reads YYNGEE. The CDR3 spans 15 residues. CDR3 bases: TGTGCCAGCAGCGAGGACAGGGGGCTGAACACTGAAGCTTTCTTT. Its protein is CASSEDRGLNTEAFF.